The present TCR beta chain was sequenced within a study of control samples from healthy donors and cancer patients. CDR1 MNHEY and CDR2 SVGAGI come from the germline V gene. The J segment lost 6 bases and the V segment lost 7 bases, leaving 8 bases of the junction unmatched. The CDR3 is 15 amino acids. Data came from immunoSEQ multiplex PCR; TCRdb stores just in-frame clones and leaves some out. The sample includes about 95,000 clones, about 89% of them seen just once. This clone occurred once. The source is a woman in her twenties or thirties in good health. Sequencing was performed on blood. The genes are TRBV6-5 and TRBJ2-2; 10 bases align to TRBD1. The CDR3 DNA sequence: TGTGCCAGCACTAAAGACAGGGGGCGGGCCGGGGAGCTGTTTTTT. Translation gives CASTKDRGRAGELFF.